The 17 T cell receptor beta chains in this list originate from one sample, sequenced in a study of blood T cell repertoires in COVID-19. Clones were sequenced by immunoSEQ multiplex PCR, and TCRdb holds only the in-frame ones, with some missing. The data contain about 180,000 clones, about 91% of them seen just once; the ten biggest clones take up about 4%. Material: peripheral blood. All receptors derive from a woman between 25 and 40 years old with acute or convalescent COVID-19.

The V and J genes are TRBV28 and TRBJ2-3; 8 nucleotides line up with TRBD2. Losses at the gene ends were 10 bases for V and 2 bases for J; bases not matched to a gene: 5. Germline V gene sequence: CDR1 MDHEN, CDR2 SYDVKM. The CDR3 loop spans 13 amino acids. The CDR3 region has the DNA TGTGCCATCCAGCGGGGGACCACAGATACGCAGTATTTT. Translating it yields CAIQRGTTDTQYF.

The genes are TRBV28 and TRBJ1-2; D unresolved. V was shortened by 1 base and J by 4 bases, with 4 bases between the two germline ends. Germline CDR1 reads MDHEN; CDR2 reads SYDVKM. The CDR3 is made up of 12 amino acids. CDR3 sequence: CASSLYGYGYTF. The CDR3 nucleotides are TGTGCCAGCAGTTTATACGGCTATGGCTACACCTTC.

The chain combines TRBV2 with TRBJ1-1; 7 positions match TRBD1. The germline gives CDR1 SNHLY, CDR2 FYNNEI. This CDR3 region has 12 residues. J lost 11 bases, V lost 6 bases, and 9 bases had no gene match. CDR3 in amino acids: CASSGVDRRAFF. DNA for the CDR3: TGTGCCAGCAGCGGGGTGGACAGGAGGGCTTTCTTT.

This clone was found once. V and J are TRBV5-6 and TRBJ1-2; 10 positions match TRBD1. The germline gives CDR1 SGHDT, CDR2 YYEEEE. CDR3 size: 14 residues. The junction had 8 bases not matched to a gene; V was cut back by 3 bases and J by 9 bases. The CDR3: CASSWPPGQGSYTF. The CDR3 DNA is TGTGCCAGCAGCTGGCCTCCGGGACAGGGGAGCTACACCTTC.

This chain joins TRBV7-9 and TRBJ2-5, with D uncertain. V dropped 5 bases and J dropped 3 bases, with 7 bases sitting between them. Germline assignment: CDR1 SEHNR and CDR2 FQNEAQ (reference sequence). The CDR3 covers 12 residues. The CDR3 region is CASSREEETQYF. Here the CDR3 DNA reads TGTGCCAGCAGCCGAGAAGAAGAGACCCAGTACTTC.

The chain joins TRBV6-6 to TRBJ2-1; TRBD1 aligns across 7 bases. Germline V gene lookup returns CDR1 MNHNY and CDR2 SVGAGI (reference sequence). Losses at the gene ends were 8 bases for V and 12 bases for J; bases not matched to a gene: 13. The CDR3 runs 13 residues. The CDR3 region is CASARQGEGRQFF. The DNA of the CDR3 is TGTGCCAGCGCTCGACAGGGTGAAGGACGGCAGTTCTTC.

The V call is TRBV4-1, the J call TRBJ2-2; 8 nucleotides match TRBD2. Germline V gene data show CDR1 as MGHRA and CDR2 as YSYEKL. Germline trimming cut 6 bases from V and 4 bases from J; bases unmatched to any gene: 10. CDR3 length equals 16 residues. The CDR3 DNA reads as TGCGCCAGCAGGAGAGGGGGACTAGTCGCCACCGGGGAGCTGTTTTTT. Translating gives CASRRGGLVATGELFF.

CDR3 in DNA: TGCGCCAGCAGCTCCGACAGGAACACCGGGGAGCTGTTTTTT. Its protein is CASSSDRNTGELFF. V is TRBV5-1 and J is TRBJ2-2; D possibly corresponds to TRBD1 (5 bases). Germline V lookup: CDR1 SGHRS, CDR2 YFSETQ. V was clipped by 3 bases and J by 1 base, with 7 bases between them. The CDR3 runs 14 residues. Filled out from reference TRBV5-1 and TRBJ2-2, the complete variable domain reads KAGVTQTPRYLIKTRGQQVTLSCSPISGHRSVSWYQQTPGQGLQFLFEYFSETQRNKGNFPGRFSGRQFSNSRSEMNVSTLELGDSALYLCASSSDRNTGELFFGEGSRLTVL.

This chain uses TRBV7-2 with TRBJ2-1; 8 bases fit TRBD1. The V and J ends lost 5 bases and 4 bases, in that order; junction bases with no gene match: 4. The CDR3 is 14 amino acids. Germline V gene lookup returns CDR1 SGHTA and CDR2 FQGNSA. The CDR3 DNA sequence: TGTGCCAGCAGCCCCGACAGGGGATACAATGAGCAGTTCTTC. Protein product: CASSPDRGYNEQFF. Supplemented by reference TRBV7-2 and TRBJ2-1, the full variable domain reads GAGVSQSPSNKVTEKGKDVELRCDPISGHTALYWYRQSLGQGLEFLIYFQGNSAPDKSGLPSDRFSAERTGGSVSTLTIQRTQQEDSAVYLCASSPDRGYNEQFFGPGTRLTVL.

The chain's CDR3 is CASSPLFEQYF. The CDR3 DNA follows: TGTGCCAGCAGCCCCCTTTTCGAGCAGTACTTC. The V and J genes are TRBV7-9 and TRBJ2-7; D uncertain. CDR1 and CDR2 from the germline V gene are SEHNR and FQNEAQ (reference sequence). This CDR3 has 11 amino acids. The germline V and J ends were trimmed by 5 bases and 6 bases, with 8 bases remaining between them.

The chain couples TRBV2 to TRBJ2-1, with TRBD2 as a possible D gene (5 bases). The CDR3 has 11 amino acids. Per germline, CDR1 SNHLY and CDR2 FYNNEI. The V end lost 8 bases, the J end lost 7 bases, and 9 bases lay between the germline ends. The CDR3: CASQRVNEQFF. In DNA form, the CDR3 reads TGTGCCAGCCAGAGGGTTAATGAGCAGTTCTTC. The complete variable domain, with remaining parts taken from reference TRBV2 and TRBJ2-1, reads EPEVTQTPSHQVTQMGQEVILRCVPISNHLYFYWYRQILGQKVEFLVSFYNNEISEKSEIFDDQFSVERPDGSNFTLKIRSTKLEDSAMYFCASQRVNEQFFGPGTRLTVL.

The chain couples TRBV18 to TRBJ2-2; TRBD1 is a possible D gene (6 bases). Trimming took 3 bases from V and 1 from J, leaving 9 bases between them. Germline V gives CDR1 KGHSH, CDR2 LQKENI. This CDR3 contains 15 residues. The CDR3 DNA follows: TGTGCCAGCTCACCGGGACAACAGAACACCGGGGAGCTGTTTTTT. Residues: CASSPGQQNTGELFF.

The chain employs TRBV18 and TRBJ1-5, with D possibly TRBD1 on 5 matching bases. The germline gives CDR1 KGHSH, CDR2 LQKENI. Trimming pared 3 bases from V and 7 bases from J, leaving 16 bases between. The CDR3 contains 15 residues. This CDR3 reads CASSPTGGAGQPQHF. CDR3 bases: TGTGCCAGCTCACCTACCGGGGGTGCGGGGCAGCCCCAGCATTTT. The full variable domain, with the rest looked up from reference TRBV18 and TRBJ1-5, is NAGVMQNPRHLVRRRGQEARLRCSPMKGHSHVYWYRQLPEEGLKFMVYLQKENIIDESGMPKERFSAEFPKEGPSILRIQQVVRGDSAAYFCASSPTGGAGQPQHFGDGTRLSIL.

Worth noting for this clone: The junction departs from germline at one end; a sequencing error may be responsible. CDR3 in amino acids: CASSLDRVNSPLHF. CDR3 DNA: TGTGCCAGCAGCCTAGACAGGGTCAATTCACCCCTCCACTTT. The V call is TRBV11-2, the J call TRBJ1-6; 7 nucleotides agree with TRBD1. Looked up from germline, CDR1 is SGHAT and CDR2 is FQNNGV. The CDR3 is 14 residues long.

CDR3 DNA sequence: TGTGCCAGCAGTTACTCGCTAGGGGAAGATACGCAGTATTTT. Its protein is CASSYSLGEDTQYF. The chain joins TRBV6-5 to TRBJ2-3, with D perhaps TRBD1 (5 bases). The CDR3 is made up of 14 amino acids. Per the germline V gene, CDR1 is MNHEY and CDR2 is SVGAGI. Trimming removed 0 bases from V and 5 bases from J, with 9 bases in between.

The chain is built from TRBV29-1 and TRBJ2-7, with 13 bases fitting TRBD2. Trimming cost V 8 bases and J 6 bases; bases outside gene matches: 16. This CDR3 comprises 16 residues. Germline CDR1 is SQVTM and CDR2 is ANQGSEA. CDR3 nucleotide sequence: TGCAGCCTTACCACGCCCCTACTAGCGGGAGGGTCCGAGCAGTACTTC. Translation: CSLTTPLLAGGSEQYF.

The DNA of the CDR3 is TGTGCCACCAGCAGATCTGGAGGACAGGATTACAATGAGCAGTTCTTC. Translated: CATSRSGGQDYNEQFF. This chain joins TRBV15 and TRBJ2-1, with 7 nucleotides matching TRBD1. Germline-derived CDR1 and CDR2 are LNHNV and YYDKDF (reference sequence). This CDR3 is 16 amino acids long. The J segment lost 4 bases and the V segment lost 2 bases, leaving 8 bases of the junction unmatched.